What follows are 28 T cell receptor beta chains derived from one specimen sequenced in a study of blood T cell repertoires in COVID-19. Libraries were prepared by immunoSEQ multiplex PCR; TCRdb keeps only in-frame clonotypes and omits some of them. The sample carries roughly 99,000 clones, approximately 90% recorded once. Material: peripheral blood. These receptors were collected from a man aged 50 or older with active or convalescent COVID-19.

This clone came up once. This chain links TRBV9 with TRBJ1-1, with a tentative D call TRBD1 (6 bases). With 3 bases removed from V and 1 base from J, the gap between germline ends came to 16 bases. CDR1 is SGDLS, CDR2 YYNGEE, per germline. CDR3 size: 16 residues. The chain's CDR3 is CASSGITGTKNTEAFF. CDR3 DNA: TGTGCCAGCAGCGGGATTACCGGGACAAAGAACACTGAAGCTTTCTTT.

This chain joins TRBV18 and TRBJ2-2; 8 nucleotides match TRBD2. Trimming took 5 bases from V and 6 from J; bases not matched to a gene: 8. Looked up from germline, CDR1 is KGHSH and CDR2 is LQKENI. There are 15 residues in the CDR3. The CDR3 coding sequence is TGTGCCAGCTCATCAGCGGGAGCGATCGCCGGGGAGCTGTTTTTT. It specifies CASSSAGAIAGELFF.

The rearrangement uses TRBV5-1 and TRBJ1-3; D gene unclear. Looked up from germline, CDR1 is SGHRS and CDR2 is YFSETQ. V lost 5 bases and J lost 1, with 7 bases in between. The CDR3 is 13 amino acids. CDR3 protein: CASSPISGNTIYF. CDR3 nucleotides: TGCGCCAGCAGTCCTATTTCTGGAAACACCATATATTTT. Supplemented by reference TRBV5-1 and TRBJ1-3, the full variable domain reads KAGVTQTPRYLIKTRGQQVTLSCSPISGHRSVSWYQQTPGQGLQFLFEYFSETQRNKGNFPGRFSGRQFSNSRSEMNVSTLELGDSALYLCASSPISGNTIYFGEGSWLTVV.

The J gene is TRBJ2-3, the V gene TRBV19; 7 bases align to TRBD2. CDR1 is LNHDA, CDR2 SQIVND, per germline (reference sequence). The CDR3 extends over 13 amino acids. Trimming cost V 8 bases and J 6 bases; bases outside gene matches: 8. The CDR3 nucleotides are TGTGCCAGTGGACGACTAGCAGGGGATACGCAGTATTTT. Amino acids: CASGRLAGDTQYF. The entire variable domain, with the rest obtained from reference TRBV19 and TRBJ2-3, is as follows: DGGITQSPKYLFRKEGQNVTLSCEQNLNHDAMYWYRQDPGQGLRLIYYSQIVNDFQKGDIAEGYSVSREKKESFPLTVTSAQKNPTAFYLCASGRLAGDTQYFGPGTRLTVL.

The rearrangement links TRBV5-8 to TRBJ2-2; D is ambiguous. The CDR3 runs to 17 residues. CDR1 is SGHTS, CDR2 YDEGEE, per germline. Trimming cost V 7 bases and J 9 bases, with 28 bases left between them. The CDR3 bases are TGTGCCAGCCCACGACAAGGCGTACGAGATAGATTCCGGGAGCTGTTTTTT. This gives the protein CASPRQGVRDRFRELFF.

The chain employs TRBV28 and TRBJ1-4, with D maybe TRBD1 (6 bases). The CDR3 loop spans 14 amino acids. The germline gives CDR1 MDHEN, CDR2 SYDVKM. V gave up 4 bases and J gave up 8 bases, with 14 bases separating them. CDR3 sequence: CASSSGGLSEKLFF. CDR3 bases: TGTGCCAGCAGTTCGGGGGGGCTTTCGGAAAAACTGTTTTTT.

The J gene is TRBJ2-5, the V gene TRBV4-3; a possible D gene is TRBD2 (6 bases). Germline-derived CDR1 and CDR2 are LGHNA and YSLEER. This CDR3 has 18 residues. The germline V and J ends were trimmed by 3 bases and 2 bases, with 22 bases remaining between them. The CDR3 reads CASSQYRIFDGGQETQYF. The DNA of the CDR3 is TGCGCCAGCAGCCAGTACCGGATCTTTGACGGAGGGCAAGAGACCCAGTACTTC.

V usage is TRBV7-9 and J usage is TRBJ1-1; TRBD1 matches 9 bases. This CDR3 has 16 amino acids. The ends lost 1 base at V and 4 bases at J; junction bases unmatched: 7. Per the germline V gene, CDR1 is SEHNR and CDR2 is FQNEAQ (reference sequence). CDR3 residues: CASSLGTGQGFTEAFF. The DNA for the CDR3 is TGTGCCAGCAGCTTAGGGACGGGACAGGGCTTCACTGAAGCTTTCTTT.

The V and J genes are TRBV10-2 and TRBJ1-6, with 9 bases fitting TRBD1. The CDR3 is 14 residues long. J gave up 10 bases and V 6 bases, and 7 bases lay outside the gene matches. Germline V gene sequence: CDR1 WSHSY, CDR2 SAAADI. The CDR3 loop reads CASRLTGGQSPLHF. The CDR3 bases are TGCGCCAGCAGATTAACAGGGGGCCAATCACCCCTCCACTTT.

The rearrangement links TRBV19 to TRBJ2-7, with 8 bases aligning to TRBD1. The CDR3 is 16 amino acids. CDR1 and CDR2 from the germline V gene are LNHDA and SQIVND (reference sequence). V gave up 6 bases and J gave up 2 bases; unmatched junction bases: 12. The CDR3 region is CASRPGQGGFPYEQYF. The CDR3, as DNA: TGTGCCAGTAGGCCCGGACAGGGTGGCTTTCCCTACGAGCAGTACTTC.

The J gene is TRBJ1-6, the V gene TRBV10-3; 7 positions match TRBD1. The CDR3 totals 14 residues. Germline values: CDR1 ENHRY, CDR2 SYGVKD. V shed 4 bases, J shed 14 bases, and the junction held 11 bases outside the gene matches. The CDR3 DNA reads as TGTGCCATCAGTGGGGACAGTCCTTTGAGATCCCTCCACTTT. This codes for CAISGDSPLRSLHF.

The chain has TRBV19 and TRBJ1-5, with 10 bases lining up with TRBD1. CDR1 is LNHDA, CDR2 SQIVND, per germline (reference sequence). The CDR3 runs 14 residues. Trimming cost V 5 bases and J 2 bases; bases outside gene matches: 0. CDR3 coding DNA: TGTGCCAGTAGTGGGACAGGGGGCAATCAGCCCCAGCATTTT. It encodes CASSGTGGNQPQHF.

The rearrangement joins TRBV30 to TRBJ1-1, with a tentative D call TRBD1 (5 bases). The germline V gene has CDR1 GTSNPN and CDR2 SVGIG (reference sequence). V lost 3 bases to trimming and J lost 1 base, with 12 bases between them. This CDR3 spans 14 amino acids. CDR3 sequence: CAWSGRTSNTEAFF. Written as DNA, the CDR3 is TGTGCCTGGAGCGGAAGGACATCGAACACTGAAGCTTTCTTT.

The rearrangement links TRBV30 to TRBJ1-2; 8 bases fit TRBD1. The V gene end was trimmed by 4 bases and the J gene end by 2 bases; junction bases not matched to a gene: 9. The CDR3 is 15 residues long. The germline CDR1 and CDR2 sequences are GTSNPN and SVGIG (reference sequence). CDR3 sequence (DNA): TGTGCCTGGACGACCGGGACAGGAAGGAACTATGGCTACACCTTC. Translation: CAWTTGTGRNYGYTF.

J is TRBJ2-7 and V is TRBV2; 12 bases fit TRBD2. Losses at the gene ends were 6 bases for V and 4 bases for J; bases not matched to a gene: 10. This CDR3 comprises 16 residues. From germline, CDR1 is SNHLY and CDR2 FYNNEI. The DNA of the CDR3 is TGTGCCAGCAGCGCTTCACCTAGCGGGAGGGCGTACGAGCAGTACTTC. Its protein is CASSASPSGRAYEQYF.

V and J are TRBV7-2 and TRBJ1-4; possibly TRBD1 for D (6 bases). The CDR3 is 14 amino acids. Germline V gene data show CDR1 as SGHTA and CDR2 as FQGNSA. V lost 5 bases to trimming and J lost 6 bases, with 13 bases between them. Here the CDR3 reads CASSPRRGDEKLFF. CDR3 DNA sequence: TGTGCCAGCAGCCCTCGCAGGGGAGATGAAAAACTGTTTTTT.

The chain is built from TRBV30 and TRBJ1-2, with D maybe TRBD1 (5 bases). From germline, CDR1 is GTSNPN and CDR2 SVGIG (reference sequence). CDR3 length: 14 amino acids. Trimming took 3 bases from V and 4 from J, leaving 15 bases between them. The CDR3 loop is CAWRPPGGGYGYTF. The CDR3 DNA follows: TGTGCCTGGAGACCCCCCGGGGGAGGCTATGGCTACACCTTC.

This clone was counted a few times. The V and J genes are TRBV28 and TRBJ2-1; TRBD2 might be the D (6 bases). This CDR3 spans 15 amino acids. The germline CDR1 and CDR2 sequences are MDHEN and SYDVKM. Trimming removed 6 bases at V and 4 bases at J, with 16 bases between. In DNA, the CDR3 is TGTGCCAGCAGACGGGACTTCGGAGTTTACAATGAGCAGTTCTTC. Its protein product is CASRRDFGVYNEQFF.

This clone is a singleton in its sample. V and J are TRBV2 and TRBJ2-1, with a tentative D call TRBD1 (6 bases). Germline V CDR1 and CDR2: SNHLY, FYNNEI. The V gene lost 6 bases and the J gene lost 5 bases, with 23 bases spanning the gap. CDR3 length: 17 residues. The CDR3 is CASRNGQGRLDHNEQFF. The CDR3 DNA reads TGTGCCAGCAGAAACGGGCAGGGGCGCTTGGACCACAATGAGCAGTTCTTC.

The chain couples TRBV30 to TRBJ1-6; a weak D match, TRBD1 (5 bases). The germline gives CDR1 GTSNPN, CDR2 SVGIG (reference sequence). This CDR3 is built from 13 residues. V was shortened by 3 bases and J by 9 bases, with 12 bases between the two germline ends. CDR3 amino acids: CAWRTAPGSPLHF. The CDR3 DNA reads TGTGCCTGGAGGACAGCCCCCGGTTCACCCCTCCACTTT.

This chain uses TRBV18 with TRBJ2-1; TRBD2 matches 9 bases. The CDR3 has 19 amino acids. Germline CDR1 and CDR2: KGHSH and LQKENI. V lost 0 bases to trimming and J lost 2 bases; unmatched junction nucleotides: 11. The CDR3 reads CASSPPIYSREGAYNEQFF. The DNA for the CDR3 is TGTGCCAGCTCACCACCGATATATTCGCGGGAGGGGGCCTACAATGAGCAGTTCTTC.

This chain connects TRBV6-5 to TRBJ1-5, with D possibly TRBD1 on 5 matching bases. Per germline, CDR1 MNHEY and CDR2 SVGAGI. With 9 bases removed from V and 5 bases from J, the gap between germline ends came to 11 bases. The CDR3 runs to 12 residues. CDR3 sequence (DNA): TGTGCCAGTCGTGACAGAGATCAGCCCCAGCATTTT. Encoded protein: CASRDRDQPQHF.

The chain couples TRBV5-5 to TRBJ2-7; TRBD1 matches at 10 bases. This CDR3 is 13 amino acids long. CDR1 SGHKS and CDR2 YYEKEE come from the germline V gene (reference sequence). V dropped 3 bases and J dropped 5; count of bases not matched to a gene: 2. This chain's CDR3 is CASSWDRGDEQYF. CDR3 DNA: TGTGCCAGCAGCTGGGACAGGGGAGACGAGCAGTACTTC.

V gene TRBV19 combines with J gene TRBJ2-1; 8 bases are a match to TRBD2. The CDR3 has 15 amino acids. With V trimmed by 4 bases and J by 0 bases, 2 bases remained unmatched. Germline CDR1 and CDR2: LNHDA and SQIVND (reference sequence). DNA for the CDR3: TGTGCCAGTAGTACCAGCGGGGGCTCCTACAATGAGCAGTTCTTC. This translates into CASSTSGGSYNEQFF.

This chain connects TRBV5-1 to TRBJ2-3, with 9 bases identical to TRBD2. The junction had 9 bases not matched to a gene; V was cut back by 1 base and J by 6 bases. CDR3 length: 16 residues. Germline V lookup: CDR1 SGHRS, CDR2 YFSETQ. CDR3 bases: TGCGCCAGCAGCTTGAAGGCGGGAGGGCCGGTTGATACGCAGTATTTT. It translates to CASSLKAGGPVDTQYF.

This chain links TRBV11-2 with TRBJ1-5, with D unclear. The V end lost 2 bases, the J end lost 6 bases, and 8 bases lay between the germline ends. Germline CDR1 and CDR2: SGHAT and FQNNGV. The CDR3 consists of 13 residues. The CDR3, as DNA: TGTGCCAGCAGCTTAAGTGGCTTTCAGCCCCAGCATTTT. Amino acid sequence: CASSLSGFQPQHF. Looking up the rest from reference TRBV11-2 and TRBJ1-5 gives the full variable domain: EAGVAQSPRYKIIEKRQSVAFWCNPISGHATLYWYQQILGQGPKLLIQFQNNGVVDDSQLPKDRFSAERLKGVDSTLKIQPAKLEDSAVYLCASSLSGFQPQHFGDGTRLSIL.

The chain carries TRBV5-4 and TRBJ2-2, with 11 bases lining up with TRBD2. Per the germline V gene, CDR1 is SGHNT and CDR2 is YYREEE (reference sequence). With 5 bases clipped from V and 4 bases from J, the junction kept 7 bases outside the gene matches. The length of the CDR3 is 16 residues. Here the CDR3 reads CASSSLAGGRTGELFF. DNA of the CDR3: TGTGCCAGCAGTTCTCTAGCGGGAGGTCGCACCGGGGAGCTGTTTTTT.

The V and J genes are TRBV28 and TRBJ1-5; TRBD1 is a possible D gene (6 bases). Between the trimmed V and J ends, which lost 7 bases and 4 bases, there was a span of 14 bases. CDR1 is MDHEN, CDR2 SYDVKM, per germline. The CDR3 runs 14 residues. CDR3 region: CASTLGTGNQPQHF. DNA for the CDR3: TGTGCCAGCACCCTGGGTACAGGGAATCAGCCCCAGCATTTT. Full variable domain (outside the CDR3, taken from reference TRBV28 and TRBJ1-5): DVKVTQSSRYLVKRTGEKVFLECVQDMDHENMFWYRQDPGLGLRLIYFSYDVKMKEKGDIPEGYSVSREKKERFSLILESASTNQTSMYLCASTLGTGNQPQHFGDGTRLSIL.